These T cell receptor beta chains were read from a single sample in a study of T cells after yellow fever vaccination. TCRdb itself ran the 5' RACE reads through MiXCR, one entry per CDR3 protein. The data show around 180,000 distinct CDR3 sequences, roughly 6.2% seen once. The input for sequencing was CD4+ T cells sorted from PBMCs, taken on the day of the first yellow fever vaccination. The source of these receptors is a man aged 18 to 29 who received the YFV17D yellow fever vaccine. Both conserved end residues are part of each CDR3. Each record gives: V gene, D gene, J gene, clone size, CDR3 protein, CDR3 DNA. The D gene is left open where the match is weak. Size is omitted from some rows. Given values are once, few, many or a class for expanded clones.

V: TRBV5-1; D: TRBD2; J: TRBJ2-3; size: many; CDR3: CASSLGLAGTDTQYF; DNA: TGCGCCAGCAGCTTGGGACTAGCGGGCACAGATACGCAGTATTTT
V: TRBV30; D: TRBD1; J: TRBJ2-6; size: NA; CDR3: CAWNRQGLAGANLLTF; DNA: TGTGCCTGGAATAGACAGGGGCTGGCTGGGGCCAACCTCCTGACTTTC
V: TRBV9; D: NA; J: TRBJ1-4; size: NA; CDR3: CASSVELLGEKLFF; DNA: TGTGCCAGCAGCGTCGAGTTACTGGGGGAAAAACTGTTTTTT
V: TRBV7-9; D: NA; J: TRBJ1-5; size: NA; CDR3: CASSSGQTSNQPQHF; DNA: TGTGCCAGCAGCTCAGGACAAACTAGCAATCAGCCCCAGCATTTT
V: TRBV6-2/TRBV6-3; D: NA; J: TRBJ1-5; size: few; CDR3: CASSFRRNNQPQHF; DNA: TGTGCCAGCAGTTTTCGGAGGAACAATCAGCCCCAGCATTTT
V: TRBV20-1; D: TRBD1; J: TRBJ1-2; size: many; CDR3: CSGFQGDGYTF; DNA: TGCAGTGGTTTCCAGGGGGATGGCTACACCTTC
V: TRBV11-1; D: NA; J: TRBJ2-1; size: few; CDR3: CASSLEPGGGEQFF; DNA: TGTGCCAGCAGCTTAGAGCCGGGGGGCGGCGAGCAGTTCTTC
V: TRBV11-2; D: TRBD2; J: TRBJ2-1; size: many; CDR3: CASSLVPSGGASYNEQFF; DNA: TGTGCCAGCAGCTTAGTCCCTAGCGGGGGGGCCTCCTACAATGAGCAGTTCTTC
V: TRBV7-2; D: TRBD2; J: TRBJ2-2; size: few; CDR3: CASSIFSGGNTGELFF; DNA: TGTGCCAGCAGCATCTTTAGCGGGGGGAACACCGGGGAGCTGTTTTTT
V: TRBV7-9; D: TRBD1; J: TRBJ1-3; size: NA; CDR3: CASSFGTGSSDTIYF; DNA: TGTGCCAGCAGCTTCGGGACAGGGTCATCGGACACCATATATTTT
V: TRBV7-2; D: NA; J: TRBJ1-2; size: few; CDR3: CAGGGPTGPSGHGYTF; DNA: TGTGCCGGGGGGGGGCCCACAGGGCCTTCGGGGCATGGCTACACCTTC
V: TRBV20-1; D: TRBD2; J: TRBJ2-3; size: NA; CDR3: CSVIPHSGGITDTQYF; DNA: TGCAGTGTTATACCTCACAGCGGGGGGATCACAGATACGCAGTATTTT
V: TRBV5-4; D: NA; J: TRBJ2-5; size: NA; CDR3: CASSLPGPQETQYF; DNA: TGTGCCAGCAGCTTGCCAGGGCCTCAAGAGACCCAGTACTTC
V: TRBV4-3; D: TRBD2; J: TRBJ2-7; size: few; CDR3: CASSQDRLADSYEQYF; DNA: TGCGCCAGCAGCCAAGATCGACTAGCGGACTCCTACGAGCAGTACTTC
V: TRBV20-1; D: TRBD2; J: TRBJ2-1; size: NA; CDR3: CSATGQSGAYNEQFF; DNA: TGCAGTGCTACAGGGCAAAGCGGGGCCTACAATGAGCAGTTCTTC
V: TRBV18; D: NA; J: TRBJ2-1; size: many; CDR3: CASSPVAGHDEQFF; DNA: TGTGCCAGCTCACCAGTCGCAGGGCATGATGAGCAGTTCTTC
V: TRBV19; D: NA; J: TRBJ2-2; size: many; CDR3: CASTWVSLPNTGELFF; DNA: TGTGCCAGTACCTGGGTATCGCTCCCGAACACCGGGGAGCTGTTTTTT
V: TRBV12-3/TRBV12-4; D: TRBD2; J: TRBJ2-3; size: many; CDR3: CASSLGRGGLWTDTQYF; DNA: TGTGCCAGCAGTTTAGGTCGGGGGGGCCTTTGGACAGATACGCAGTATTTT
V: TRBV7-2; D: NA; J: TRBJ1-6; size: many; CDR3: CASSGHFLGNSPLHF; DNA: TGTGCCAGCAGTGGACACTTCCTGGGCAATTCACCCCTCCACTTT
V: TRBV5-1; D: NA; J: TRBJ2-5; size: few; CDR3: CASSLQAQETQYF; DNA: TGCGCCAGCAGCTTGCAGGCGCAAGAGACCCAGTACTTC
V: TRBV3-1; D: TRBD2; J: TRBJ2-4; size: NA; CDR3: CASSPGLAGAKNIQYF; DNA: TGTGCCAGCAGCCCGGGACTAGCGGGAGCCAAAAACATTCAGTACTTC
V: TRBV20-1; D: NA; J: TRBJ1-1; size: NA; CDR3: CSSKGNTEAFF; DNA: TGCAGTTCTAAGGGTAACACTGAAGCTTTCTTT
V: TRBV9; D: NA; J: TRBJ2-7; size: many; CDR3: CASSVVGPGAGPYEQYF; DNA: TGTGCCAGCAGCGTAGTGGGACCTGGGGCCGGTCCCTACGAGCAGTACTTC
V: TRBV4-1; D: NA; J: TRBJ2-5; size: NA; CDR3: CASSQATPETQYF; DNA: TGCGCCAGCAGCCAAGCAACTCCGGAGACCCAGTACTTC
V: TRBV7-8; D: NA; J: TRBJ2-6; size: few; CDR3: CASSLAGLDFSGANVLTF; DNA: TGTGCCAGCAGCTTAGCAGGGTTGGACTTCTCTGGGGCCAACGTCCTGACTTTC
V: TRBV6-5; D: NA; J: TRBJ2-7; size: many; CDR3: CASSYRWEYF; DNA: TGTGCCAGCAGTTACAGGTGGGAGTACTTC
V: TRBV7-2; D: TRBD2; J: TRBJ2-5; size: few; CDR3: CASRVAGGGETQYF; DNA: TGTGCCAGCCGGGTAGCGGGGGGAGGAGAGACCCAGTACTTC
V: TRBV12-3/TRBV12-4; D: NA; J: TRBJ2-3; size: many; CDR3: CASRSRDFSDTQYF; DNA: TGTGCCAGCAGATCCAGGGATTTTTCAGATACGCAGTATTTT
V: TRBV2; D: NA; J: TRBJ2-7; size: many; CDR3: CASRRAGTNEQYF; DNA: TGTGCCAGCCGGCGTGCGGGGACGAACGAGCAGTACTTC
V: TRBV6-2/TRBV6-3; D: NA; J: TRBJ2-1; size: few; CDR3: CASRTVGAPYNEQFF; DNA: TGTGCCAGCAGGACCGTGGGGGCCCCCTACAATGAGCAGTTCTTC
V: TRBV10-3; D: NA; J: TRBJ1-1; size: NA; CDR3: CAISESTGMNTEAFF; DNA: TGTGCCATCAGTGAGTCAACAGGTATGAACACTGAAGCTTTCTTT